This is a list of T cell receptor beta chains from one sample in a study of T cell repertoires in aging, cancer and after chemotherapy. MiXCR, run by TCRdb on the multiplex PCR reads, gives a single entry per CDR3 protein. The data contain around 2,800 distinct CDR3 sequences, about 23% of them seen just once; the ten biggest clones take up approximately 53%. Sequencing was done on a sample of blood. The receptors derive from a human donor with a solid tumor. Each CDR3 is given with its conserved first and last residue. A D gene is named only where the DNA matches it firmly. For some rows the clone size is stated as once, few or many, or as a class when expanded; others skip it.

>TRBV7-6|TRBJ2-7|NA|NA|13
TGTGCCAGCGGGCGAGGGGGGGCCTACGAGCAGTACTTC
CASGRGGAYEQYF
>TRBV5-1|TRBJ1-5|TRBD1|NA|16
TGCGCCAGCAGCTTAGATGGACAGGCAGCTAATCAGCCCCAGCATTTT
CASSLDGQAANQPQHF
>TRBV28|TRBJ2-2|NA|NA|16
TGTGCCAGCAGTTTAGATGCCAGGGGCAGCACCGGGGAGCTGTTTTTT
CASSLDARGSTGELFF
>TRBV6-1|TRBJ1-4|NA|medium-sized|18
TGTGCCAGCAGTGAAGCGGGTGGGGCAGTTGCAACTAATGAAAAACTGTTTTTT
CASSEAGGAVATNEKLFF
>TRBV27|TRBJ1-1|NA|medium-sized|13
TGTGCCAGCAGTTTATCACGGGCGAGTGAAGCTTTCTTT
CASSLSRASEAFF
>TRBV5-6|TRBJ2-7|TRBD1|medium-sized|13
TGTGCCAGCAGCCCGGGACAGCCCTACGAGCAGTACTTC
CASSPGQPYEQYF
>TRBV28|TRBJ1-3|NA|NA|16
TGTGCCAGCAGGAGCTCCGTATCATACTCTGGAAACACCATATATTTT
CASRSSVSYSGNTIYF
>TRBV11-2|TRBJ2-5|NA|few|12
TGTGCCAGCAGCTTCCATCAAGAGACCCAGTACTTC
CASSFHQETQYF
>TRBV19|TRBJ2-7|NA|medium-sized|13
TGTGCCAGTAGTCCCGGCGGGTCCTACGAGCAGTACTTC
CASSPGGSYEQYF
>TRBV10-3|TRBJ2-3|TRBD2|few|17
TGTGCCATCAGGGGACTAGCGGGAGGGCCAGGCGCAGATACGCAGTATTTT
CAIRGLAGGPGADTQYF
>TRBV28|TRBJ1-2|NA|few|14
TGTGCCAGCACTTCCCCGGGGGTTAACTATGGCTACACCTTC
CASTSPGVNYGYTF
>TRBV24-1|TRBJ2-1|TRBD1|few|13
TGTGCCACGCAACCCGGGACAGGCTATTGGCAGTTCTTC
CATQPGTGYWQFF
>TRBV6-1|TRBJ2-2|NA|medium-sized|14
TGTGCCAGCAGCCGGGACCTAAACACCGGGGAGCTGTTTTTT
CASSRDLNTGELFF
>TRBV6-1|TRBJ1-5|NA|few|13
TGTGCCAGCAAAGAAGATAGCAATCAGCCCCAGCATTTT
CASKEDSNQPQHF
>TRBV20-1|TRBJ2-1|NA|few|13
TGCAGTGCTAGATGGGGGGATCTAGGTGAGCAGTTCTTC
CSARWGDLGEQFF
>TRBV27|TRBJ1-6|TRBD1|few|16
TGTGCCAGCAGTTTTCTGACAGGGGATTATAATTCACCCCTCCACTTT
CASSFLTGDYNSPLHF
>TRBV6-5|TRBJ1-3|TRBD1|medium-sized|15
TGTGCCAGCAGTTACTCGAGGGGGCAAGGAAACACCATATATTTT
CASSYSRGQGNTIYF
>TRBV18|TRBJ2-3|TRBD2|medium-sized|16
TGTGCCAGCTCACCACGCGTAACTAGCGGCACAGATACGCAGTATTTT
CASSPRVTSGTDTQYF
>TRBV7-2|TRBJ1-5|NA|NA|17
TGTGCCAGCAGCTCGCCCTTGACAGGAAGCGTCTATCAGCCCCAGCATTTT
CASSSPLTGSVYQPQHF
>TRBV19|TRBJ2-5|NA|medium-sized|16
TGTGCCAGTAGTATGAGTTTTGGTAGCGTCCAAGAGACCCAGTACTTC
CASSMSFGSVQETQYF
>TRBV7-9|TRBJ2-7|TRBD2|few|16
TGTGCCAGCAGCCCGCCCTTAAGCGGGAGCACCTACGAGCAGTACTTC
CASSPPLSGSTYEQYF
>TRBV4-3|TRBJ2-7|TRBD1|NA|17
TGCGCCAGCAGCCAAGATCGGACAGGGGCGTTCCCCTACGAGCAGTACTTC
CASSQDRTGAFPYEQYF
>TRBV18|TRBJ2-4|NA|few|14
TGTGCCAGCTGTAACCGGGAAGGGGGAGACATTCAGTACTTC
CASCNREGGDIQYF
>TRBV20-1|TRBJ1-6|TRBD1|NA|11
TGCAGTGCCAGGGGGGATTCACCCCTCCACTTT
CSARGDSPLHF
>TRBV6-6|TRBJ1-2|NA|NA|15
TGTGCCAGCAGTTCCCACGAGGGGGTTATCCATGGCTACACCTTC
CASSSHEGVIHGYTF
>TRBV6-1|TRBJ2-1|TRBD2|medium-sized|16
TGTGCCAGCAGTGCCCGGGGGAGGGTTAAGGACAATGAGCAGTTCTTC
CASSARGRVKDNEQFF